Each of the 25 T cell receptor beta chains below was sequenced from the same sample in a study of shared clonotypes between healthy human individuals. CD45RO-negative, CCR7-selected cells formed the naive CD8 fraction, which excluded terminally differentiated effector memory CD45RA+ cells. The table came from immunoSEQ multiplex PCR; TCRdb's copy has only in-frame clones and leaves some out. This table has some 2.1 million clones, 85% to 95% appearing once. Sequencing was performed on naive CD8+ T cells from PBMCs. These receptors all come from a young man in good health. Some clones in this sample may be carry-over from other donors' samples.

V gene TRBV5-6 combines with J gene TRBJ1-1; weak D call: TRBD1 (5 bases). CDR3 length: 14 amino acids. From germline, CDR1 is SGHDT and CDR2 YYEEEE. The V and J ends lost 4 bases and 6 bases respectively, with 16 bases between them. CDR3 nucleotide sequence: TGTGCCAGCAGCGCGGGACTGGTGTACGCTGAAGCTTTCTTT. Translated, it gives CASSAGLVYAEAFF.

The V and J genes are TRBV5-8 and TRBJ1-1, with D unclear. This CDR3 has 15 residues. Per germline, CDR1 SGHTS and CDR2 YDEGEE. The ends were cut back, 4 bases at V and 0 bases at J, with 13 bases in the middle. The CDR3 nucleotides read TGTGCCAGCAGCCCCACCTTGACCGTGAACACTGAAGCTTTCTTT. Translating it yields CASSPTLTVNTEAFF.

As to this clone: This same CDR3 is encoded by further DNA sequences in the sample. CDR3 residues: CASSFSDTQYF. CDR3 bases: TGTGCCAGCAGCTTTTCAGATACGCAGTATTTT. The chain employs TRBV7-9 and TRBJ2-3, with D hard to call. V gave up 3 bases and J gave up 4 bases, with 2 bases separating them. This CDR3 is 11 amino acids long. Germline CDR1 and CDR2: SEHNR and FQNEAQ (reference sequence).

This clone was counted between two and nine times. The same CDR3 is also encoded by other DNA sequences in this sample. V and J are TRBV19 and TRBJ1-1; D not certain. This CDR3 has 12 residues. From germline, CDR1 is LNHDA and CDR2 SQIVND (reference sequence). Trimming removed 3 bases at V and 1 base at J, with 3 bases between. Here the CDR3 reads CASSMGNTEAFF. As DNA, the CDR3 is TGTGCCAGTAGTATGGGGAACACTGAAGCTTTCTTT.

The rearrangement uses TRBV6-5 and TRBJ1-1; unclear D gene. This CDR3 contains 16 residues. Germline CDR1 is MNHEY and CDR2 is SVGAGI. The ends were cut back, 2 bases at V and 1 base at J, with 14 bases in the middle. The CDR3 protein is CASSYGSFETNTEAFF. The CDR3 DNA follows: TGTGCCAGCAGTTACGGATCATTCGAGACGAACACTGAAGCTTTCTTT.

The chain recombines TRBV14 with TRBJ1-2, with unresolved D. The CDR3 loop spans 12 amino acids. CDR1 and CDR2 from the germline V gene are SGHDN and FVKESK. V lost 2 bases and J lost 4, with 5 bases in between. The CDR3 DNA follows: TGTGCCAGCAGCCAAAGCGCCTATGGCTACACCTTC. It is translated as CASSQSAYGYTF.

The chain joins TRBV28 to TRBJ2-2, with TRBD2 matching over 7 bases. In germline, CDR1 is MDHEN, CDR2 SYDVKM. The CDR3 spans 14 residues. Unmatched junction bases numbered 2, after V lost 3 bases and J lost 4 bases. The CDR3 DNA reads as TGTGCCAGCAGTTTGCGGGAGCCCACCGGGGAGCTGTTTTTT. Its translation is CASSLREPTGELFF.

This clone appeared once. Other DNA sequences within the sample encode an identical CDR3. The V and J genes are TRBV7-9 and TRBJ2-7; TRBD2 agrees at 8 bases. CDR3 size: 13 residues. V lost 2 bases to trimming and J lost 4 bases; unmatched junction nucleotides: 1. Germline-derived CDR1 and CDR2 are SEHNR and FQNEAQ (reference sequence). Written as DNA, the CDR3 is TGTGCCAGCAGCTTAAAGCGGGAGTACGAGCAGTACTTC. Its translation: CASSLKREYEQYF.

The chain recombines TRBV12-5 with TRBJ1-5, with 8 bases that match TRBD1. This CDR3 has 17 amino acids. V lost 7 bases, J lost 3 bases, and 14 bases stayed unmatched. Germline assignment: CDR1 LGHNT and CDR2 FRNRAP. CDR3 protein: CASANPRTGPNNQPQHF. The CDR3 DNA follows: TGTGCTAGTGCCAATCCCAGGACAGGGCCTAACAATCAGCCCCAGCATTTT.

CDR3 bases: TGTGCCAGCAGTTTATCTGGTCGGTCTATCTCCTACGAGCAGTACTTC. Residues: CASSLSGRSISYEQYF. The gene calls are TRBV28 and TRBJ2-7; D gene ambiguous. The ends were cut back, 1 base at V and 0 bases at J, with 13 bases in the middle. The CDR3 is 16 amino acids. Germline V lookup: CDR1 MDHEN, CDR2 SYDVKM.

This sequence joins TRBV9 and TRBJ2-7, with D possibly being TRBD2 (6 bases). The V end was cut by 0 bases, the J end by 0 bases, with 13 bases between. In germline, CDR1 is SGDLS, CDR2 YYNGEE. CDR3 length: 16 amino acids. CDR3 nucleotide sequence: TGTGCCAGCAGCGTAGACCCCCAGCGGGCCTCCTACGAGCAGTACTTC. It encodes CASSVDPQRASYEQYF.

The chain uses TRBV18 and TRBJ2-7, with 9 bases that match TRBD1. Trimming at V came to 5 bases and at J to 3 bases, leaving 5 bases not matched to a gene. The V gene's germline CDR1 is KGHSH and CDR2 LQKENI. The CDR3 is made up of 14 amino acids. The DNA of the CDR3 is TGTGCCAGCTCATTGGGACAGGGAGTCTACGAGCAGTACTTC. Protein: CASSLGQGVYEQYF.

In its sample, this clone was seen once. J is TRBJ1-1 and V is TRBV13; 7 bases align to TRBD1. V gave up 3 bases and J gave up 5 bases; unmatched junction bases: 9. CDR3 length equals 15 residues. Germline assignment: CDR1 PRHDT and CDR2 FYEKMQ (reference sequence). The CDR3 spells CASSLAGQGGTEAFF. CDR3 bases: TGTGCCAGCAGCTTGGCGGGGCAGGGGGGTACTGAAGCTTTCTTT. The variable domain in full, with the rest retrieved from reference TRBV13 and TRBJ1-1, is AAGVIQSPRHLIKEKRETATLKCYPIPRHDTVYWYQQGPGQDPQFLISFYEKMQSDKGSIPDRFSAQQFSDYHSELNMSSLELGDSALYFCASSLAGQGGTEAFFGQGTRLTVV.

About this clone itself: Within the sample, other DNA sequences also encode this same CDR3. V is TRBV7-9 and J is TRBJ2-3; 9 bases are shared with TRBD1. The germline gives CDR1 SEHNR, CDR2 FQNEAQ (reference sequence). Trimming cost V 1 base and J 3 bases; bases outside gene matches: 2. The CDR3 runs 15 residues. The CDR3 here is CASSLGQGGTDTQYF. The CDR3 nucleotides are TGTGCCAGCAGCTTAGGACAGGGGGGGACAGATACGCAGTATTTT.

This chain links TRBV4-1 with TRBJ2-2; TRBD2 aligns across 11 bases. Germline V gene lookup returns CDR1 MGHRA and CDR2 YSYEKL. The CDR3 is 16 amino acids. Unmatched junction bases numbered 4, after V lost 1 base and J lost 6 bases. The CDR3 region is CASSQVAGGFAGELFF. The CDR3 bases are TGCGCCAGCAGCCAAGTAGCGGGAGGGTTTGCCGGGGAGCTGTTTTTT.

The V call is TRBV21-1, the J call TRBJ1-1. TRBV21-1 is noted as a pseudogene. CDR3 length: 13 residues. In nucleotides, the CDR3 is TGTGCCAGCAGCAAAGGGAGAGGGACTGAAGCTTTCTTT. This translates into CASSKGRGTEAFF.

CDR3 sequence reads: CASSQGARIDNEQFF. The CDR3 DNA follows: TGCGCCAGCAGCCAAGGAGCTCGGATTGACAATGAGCAGTTCTTC. The chain combines TRBV4-1 with TRBJ2-1; D is unresolved. The CDR3 consists of 15 residues. The ends were cut back, 1 base at V and 5 bases at J, with 12 bases in the middle. From germline, CDR1 is MGHRA and CDR2 YSYEKL.

This chain joins TRBV19 and TRBJ1-3; D gene ambiguous. Germline lookup yields CDR1 LNHDA and CDR2 SQIVND (reference sequence). This CDR3 is built from 15 residues. Deletions cut 1 base from V and 0 bases from J, with 7 bases between. CDR3 sequence reads: CASSIVGSSGNTIYF. The DNA of the CDR3 is TGTGCCAGTAGTATAGTGGGGTCCTCTGGAAACACCATATATTTT.

CDR3 in DNA: TGTGCCACCAGACTAGCGGGAAGTATTTACAATGAGCAGTTCTTC. Its translation: CATRLAGSIYNEQFF. The chain recombines TRBV27 with TRBJ2-1; 11 bases align to TRBD2. J was trimmed by 4 bases and V by 10 bases; bases with no gene match: 9. CDR1 and CDR2 from the germline V gene are MNHEY and SMNVEV (reference sequence). The CDR3 sequence is 15 residues long.

The chain recombines TRBV7-8 with TRBJ2-7; 7 nucleotides agree with TRBD2. V was pared by 5 bases and J by 7 bases, with 11 bases of the junction left unmatched. Per germline, CDR1 SGHVS and CDR2 FQNEAQ. This CDR3 is built from 14 residues. CDR3 nucleotides: TGTGCCAGCAGCAGCGGGACCTCCTCGGGTGAGCAGTACTTC. The encoded protein is CASSSGTSSGEQYF.

This chain links TRBV29-1 with TRBJ2-1; D may be TRBD1 (5 bases). Trimming shortened V by 2 bases and J by 7 bases, and 30 bases separated the two germline ends. The CDR3 has 19 residues. CDR1 SQVTM and CDR2 ANQGSEA come from the germline V gene. CDR3 amino acids: CSVELLLDNGVYLGNEQFF. CDR3 DNA sequence: TGCAGCGTTGAACTGCTTTTGGACAATGGTGTCTATCTCGGTAATGAGCAGTTCTTC.

The V and J genes are TRBV11-2 and TRBJ1-1; 7 bases map to TRBD1. Per the germline V gene, CDR1 is SGHAT and CDR2 is FQNNGV. Trimming at V came to 5 bases and at J to 4 bases, leaving 13 bases not matched to a gene. The length of the CDR3 is 16 residues. The CDR3: CASSQTRQGRFTEAFF. In DNA form, the CDR3 reads TGTGCCAGCAGCCAAACCCGACAGGGTCGCTTCACTGAAGCTTTCTTT.

The chain employs TRBV4-2 and TRBJ2-6; maybe TRBD1 (5 bases). Germline V gene lookup returns CDR1 LGHNA and CDR2 YNFKEQ. Deletions cut 3 bases from V and 0 bases from J, with 9 bases between. The CDR3 is made up of 16 amino acids. The CDR3 here is CASSHLRVSGANVLTF. The CDR3 bases are TGTGCCAGCAGCCACCTCAGGGTCTCTGGGGCCAACGTCCTGACTTTC.

CDR3 protein: CASSVGKGNEQFF. CDR3 DNA sequence: TGTGCCAGCAGCGTCGGGAAGGGTAATGAGCAGTTCTTC. This chain links TRBV7-8 with TRBJ2-1; possible D gene TRBD2, 5 bases. The CDR3 sequence is 13 residues long. Germline V gives CDR1 SGHVS, CDR2 FQNEAQ. Trimming cost V 5 bases and J 7 bases, with 12 bases left between them. Full variable domain (remainder filled in from reference TRBV7-8 and TRBJ2-1): GAGVSQSPRYKVAKRGQDVALRCDPISGHVSLFWYQQALGQGPEFLTYFQNEAQLDKSGLPSDRFFAERPEGSVSTLKIQRTQQEDSAVYLCASSVGKGNEQFFGPGTRLTVL.

This rearrangement joins TRBV9 to TRBJ2-1; D gene uncertain. This CDR3 is 12 amino acids long. Trimming removed 4 bases from V and 6 bases from J, with 8 bases in between. CDR1 SGDLS and CDR2 YYNGEE come from the germline V gene. The CDR3 is CASSSTFNEQFF. The CDR3 nucleotides are TGTGCCAGCAGCTCGACCTTCAATGAGCAGTTCTTC.